The text below deals with one T cell receptor beta chain. A CD45RA+ naive subset and a CD45RA-negative memory subset were split from CD4+ cells. This sample was taken from a study of shared clonotypes between healthy human individuals. The germline CDR1 and CDR2 sequences are MNHNY and SVGAGI (reference sequence). The CDR3 runs to 13 residues. V dropped 10 bases and J dropped 1 base, with 10 bases sitting between them. Only in-frame clones appear in the TCRdb table, and some are missing; sequencing was by immunoSEQ multiplex PCR. This sample has around 2.5 million clones, with roughly 93% found just once.

This chain connects TRBV6-6 to TRBJ2-2; D ambiguous. The material sequenced was naive CD4+ T cells from PBMCs. Noted subset: CD45RA+ positively selected. This receptor was obtained from a man aged 18 to 30 in good health. Some clones in this sample may be carry-over from other donors' samples. CDR3 in amino acids: CATTAENTGELFF. In DNA form, the CDR3 reads TGTGCCACCACGGCAGAGAACACCGGGGAGCTGTTTTTT.